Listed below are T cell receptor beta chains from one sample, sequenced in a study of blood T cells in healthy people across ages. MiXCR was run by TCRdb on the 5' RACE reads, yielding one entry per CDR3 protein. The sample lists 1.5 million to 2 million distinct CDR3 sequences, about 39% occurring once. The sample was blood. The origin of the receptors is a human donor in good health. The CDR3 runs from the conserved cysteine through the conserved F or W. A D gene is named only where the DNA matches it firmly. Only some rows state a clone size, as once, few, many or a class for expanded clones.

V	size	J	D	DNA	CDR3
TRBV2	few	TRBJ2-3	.	TGTGCCGACGAACAGGGTCATACGCAGTATTTT	CADEQGHTQYF
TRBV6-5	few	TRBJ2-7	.	TGTGCCAGCAGTTACGGGACGGAAGACTACGAGCAGTACTTC	CASSYGTEDYEQYF
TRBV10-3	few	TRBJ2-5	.	TGTGCCATCAGTGAGTTCGGACCGAACAGGGTTGGCGAGACCCAGTACTTC	CAISEFGPNRVGETQYF
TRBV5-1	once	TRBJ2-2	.	TGCGCCAGCAGGAGGGAGACGAACACCGGGGAGCTGTTTTTT	CASRRETNTGELFF
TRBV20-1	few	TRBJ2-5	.	TGCAGTGCTAGCCCTGCAAGCAGAGTGTACCAAGAGACCCAGTACTTC	CSASPASRVYQETQYF
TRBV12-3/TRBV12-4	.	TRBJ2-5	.	TGTGCCAGCAGTTTTTTCGGGGCTTCTCAAGAGACCCAGTACTTC	CASSFFGASQETQYF
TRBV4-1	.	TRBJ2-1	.	TGCGCCAGCAGCCCTATAGGACTTCCTAATGAGCAGTTCTTC	CASSPIGLPNEQFF
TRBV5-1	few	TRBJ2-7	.	TGCGCCAGCAGACCCGACGGGGGCGGCTCCTACGAGCAGTACTTC	CASRPDGGGSYEQYF
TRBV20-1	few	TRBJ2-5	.	TGCAGTGCCCAGGACTGGGACCAAGAGACCCAGTACTTC	CSAQDWDQETQYF
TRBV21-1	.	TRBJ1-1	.	TGTGCCAGCAGCAAAGCGCGGAGCTACACTGAAGCTTTCTTT	CASSKARSYTEAFF
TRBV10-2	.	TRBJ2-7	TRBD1	TGCGCCGGCGTGAAGGGGACAGGGAAGGGAAACGAGCAGTACTTC	CAGVKGTGKGNEQYF
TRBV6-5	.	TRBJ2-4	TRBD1	TGTGCCAGCAGTTACCTTCCCGGGACAGGGGCCAAAAACATTCAGTACTTC	CASSYLPGTGAKNIQYF
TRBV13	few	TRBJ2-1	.	TGTGCCAGCAGACTCCGGGGGGCTAGTAATGAGCAGTTCTTC	CASRLRGASNEQFF
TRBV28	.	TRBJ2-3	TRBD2	TGTGCCAGCAGTTTGAGACTAGCGGGGAATATAGGGGATACGCAGTATTTT	CASSLRLAGNIGDTQYF
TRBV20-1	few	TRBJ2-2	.	TGCAGTGCTGCGAGGTCCGGGGAGCTGTTTTTT	CSAARSGELFF
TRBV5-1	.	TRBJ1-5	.	TGTGCCAGCAGCGCTCAGGGCAATCAGCCCCAGCATTTT	CASSAQGNQPQHF
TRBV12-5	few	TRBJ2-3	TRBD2	TGTGCTAGTGGTTCCGGATCAAGTAGCGGGGGGCTCACAGATACGCAGTATTTT	CASGSGSSSGGLTDTQYF
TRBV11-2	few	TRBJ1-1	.	TGTGCCAGCAGCTTATTTGGGGGGGAGGGCACTGAAGCTTTCTTT	CASSLFGGEGTEAFF
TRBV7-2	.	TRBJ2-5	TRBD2	TGTGCCAGCAGTCGAGTGGCGGGGGGGCAGACGACCTTGCAAAAGACCCAGTACTTC	CASSRVAGGQTTLQKTQYF
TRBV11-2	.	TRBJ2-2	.	TGTGCCAGCAGCACTGGGTTTCGGGACACCGGGGAGCTGTTTTTT	CASSTGFRDTGELFF
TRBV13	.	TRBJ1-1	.	TGTGCCAGCGACTTGAAGGGGGTTCCGGAAGCTTTCTTT	CASDLKGVPEAFF
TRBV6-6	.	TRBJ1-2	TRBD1	TGTGCCAGCAGGATCCCGGGACAGGGTCCTATTTACACCTTC	CASRIPGQGPIYTF
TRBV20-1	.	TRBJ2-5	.	TGCAGTGCTATTACGGCGAATACCCAAGAGACCCAGTACTTC	CSAITANTQETQYF
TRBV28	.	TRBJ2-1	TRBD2	TGTGCCAGCAGTTTATGGCAGCTAGCGGGGTCTTCGAATGAGCAGTTCTTC	CASSLWQLAGSSNEQFF
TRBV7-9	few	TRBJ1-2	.	TGTGCCAGCAGCTTCCCCAGGGTTGACTATGGCTACACCTTC	CASSFPRVDYGYTF
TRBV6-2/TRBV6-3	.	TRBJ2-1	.	TGTGCCAGCGGTTTGGTGGGGCGAAGGGAGACCCAGTTCTTC	CASGLVGRRETQFF
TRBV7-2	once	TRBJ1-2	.	TGTGCCAGCAGCTTAATAAGGGGGTTAGACTATGGCTACACCTTC	CASSLIRGLDYGYTF
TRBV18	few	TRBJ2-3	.	TGTGCCAGCTCACCATTGGGCGGGGGCGGAGATACGCAGTATTTT	CASSPLGGGGDTQYF